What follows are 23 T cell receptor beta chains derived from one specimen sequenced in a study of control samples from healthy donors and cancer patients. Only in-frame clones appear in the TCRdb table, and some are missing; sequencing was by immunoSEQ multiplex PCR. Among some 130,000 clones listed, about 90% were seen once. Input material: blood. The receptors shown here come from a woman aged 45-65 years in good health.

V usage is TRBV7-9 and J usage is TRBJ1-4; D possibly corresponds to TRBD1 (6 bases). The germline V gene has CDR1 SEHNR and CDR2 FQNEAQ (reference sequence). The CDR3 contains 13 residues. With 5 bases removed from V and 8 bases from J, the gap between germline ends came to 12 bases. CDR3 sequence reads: CASSETGTEKLFF. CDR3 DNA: TGTGCCAGCAGCGAGACCGGGACAGAAAAACTGTTTTTT.

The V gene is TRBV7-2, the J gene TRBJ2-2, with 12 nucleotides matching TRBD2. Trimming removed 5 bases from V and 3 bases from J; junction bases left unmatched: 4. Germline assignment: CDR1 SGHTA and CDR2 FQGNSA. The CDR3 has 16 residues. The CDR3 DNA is TGTGCCAGCAGCCTGACTAGCGGGAGACACACCGGGGAGCTGTTTTTT. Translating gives CASSLTSGRHTGELFF.

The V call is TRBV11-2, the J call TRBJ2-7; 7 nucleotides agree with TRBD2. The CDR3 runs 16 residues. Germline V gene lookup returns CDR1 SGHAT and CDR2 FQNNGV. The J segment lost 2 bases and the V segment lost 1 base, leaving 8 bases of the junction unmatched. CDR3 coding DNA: TGTGCCAGCAGCTTAGCTTTCCTAGCGGCAACCTACGAGCAGTACTTC. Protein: CASSLAFLAATYEQYF.

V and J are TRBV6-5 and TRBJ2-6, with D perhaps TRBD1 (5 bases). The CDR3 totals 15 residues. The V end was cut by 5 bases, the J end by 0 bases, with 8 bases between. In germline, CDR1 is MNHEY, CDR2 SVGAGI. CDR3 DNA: TGTGCCAGCAGTCTGACAGACTCTGGGGCCAACGTCCTGACTTTC. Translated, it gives CASSLTDSGANVLTF.

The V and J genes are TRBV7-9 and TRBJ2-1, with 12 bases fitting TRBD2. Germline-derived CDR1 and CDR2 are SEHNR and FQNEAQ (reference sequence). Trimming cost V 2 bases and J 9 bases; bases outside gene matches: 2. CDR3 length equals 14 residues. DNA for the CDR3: TGTGCCAGCAGCTTACAGACTAGCGGGGGTGAGCAGTTCTTC. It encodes CASSLQTSGGEQFF.

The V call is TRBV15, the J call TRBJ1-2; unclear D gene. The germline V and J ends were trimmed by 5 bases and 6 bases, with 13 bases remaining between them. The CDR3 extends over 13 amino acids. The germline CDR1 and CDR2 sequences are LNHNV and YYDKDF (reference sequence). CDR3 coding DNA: TGTGCCACCAGCGGGGAGGTACTAGATGGCTACACCTTC. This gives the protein CATSGEVLDGYTF. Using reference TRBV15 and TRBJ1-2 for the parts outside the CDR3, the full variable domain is DAMVIQNPRYQVTQFGKPVTLSCSQTLNHNVMYWYQQKSSQAPKLLFHYYDKDFNNEADTPDNFQSRRPNTSFCFLDIRSPGLGDTAMYLCATSGEVLDGYTFGSGTRLTVV.

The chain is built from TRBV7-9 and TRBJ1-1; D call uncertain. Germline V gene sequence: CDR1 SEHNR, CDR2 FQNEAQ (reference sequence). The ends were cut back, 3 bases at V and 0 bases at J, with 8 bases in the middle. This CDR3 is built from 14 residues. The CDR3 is CASSFGELNTEAFF. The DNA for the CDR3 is TGTGCCAGCAGCTTTGGGGAGCTGAACACTGAAGCTTTCTTT.

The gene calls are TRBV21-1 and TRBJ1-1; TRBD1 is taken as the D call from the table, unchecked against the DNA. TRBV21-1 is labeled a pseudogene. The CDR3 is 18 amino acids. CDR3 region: CASSTQPGQGDWDTEAFF. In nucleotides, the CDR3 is TGTGCCAGCAGCACTCAACCGGGACAGGGGGATTGGGACACTGAAGCTTTCTTT.

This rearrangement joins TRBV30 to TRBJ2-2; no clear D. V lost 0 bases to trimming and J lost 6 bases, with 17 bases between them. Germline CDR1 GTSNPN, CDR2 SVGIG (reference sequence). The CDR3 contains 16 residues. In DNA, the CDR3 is TGTGCCTGGAGTGTACTATTGGGCCAGTCGGCCGGGGAGCTGTTTTTT. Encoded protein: CAWSVLLGQSAGELFF. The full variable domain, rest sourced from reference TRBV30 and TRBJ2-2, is SQTIHQWPATLVQPVGSPLSLECTVEGTSNPNLYWYRQAAGRGLQLLFYSVGIGQISSEVPQNLSASRPQDRQFILSSKKLLLSDSGFYLCAWSVLLGQSAGELFFGEGSRLTVL.

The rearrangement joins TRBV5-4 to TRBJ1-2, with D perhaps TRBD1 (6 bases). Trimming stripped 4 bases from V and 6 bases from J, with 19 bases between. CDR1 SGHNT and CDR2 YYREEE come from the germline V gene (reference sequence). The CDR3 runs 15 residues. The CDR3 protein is CASSQGSNRVNGYTF. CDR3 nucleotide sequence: TGTGCCAGCAGCCAGGGGAGTAACAGGGTTAATGGCTACACCTTC.

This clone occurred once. Here the CDR3 reads CASSVGSGASTDTQYF. The CDR3 DNA is TGTGCCAGCAGCGTAGGTAGCGGGGCTAGCACAGATACGCAGTATTTT. This chain joins TRBV9 and TRBJ2-3, with 8 bases lining up with TRBD2. V trimming: 0 bases; J trimming: 0 bases; junction bases outside the gene matches: 3. CDR3 length equals 16 residues. Germline V gives CDR1 SGDLS, CDR2 YYNGEE.

Here the CDR3 reads CASSSGLAGRETQYF. CDR3 nucleotides: TGTGCCAGCAGCTCGGGACTAGCGGGGCGGGAGACCCAGTACTTC. The V and J genes are TRBV7-8 and TRBJ2-5; 13 nucleotides agree with TRBD2. V lost 4 bases to trimming and J lost 5 bases; unmatched junction nucleotides: 4. This CDR3 has 15 residues. In germline, CDR1 is SGHVS, CDR2 FQNEAQ.

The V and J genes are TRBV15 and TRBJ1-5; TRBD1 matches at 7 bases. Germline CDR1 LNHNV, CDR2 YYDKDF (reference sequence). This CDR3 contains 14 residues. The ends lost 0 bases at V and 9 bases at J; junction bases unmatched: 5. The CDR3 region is CATSRDLTGRPQHF. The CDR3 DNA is TGTGCCACCAGCAGAGACCTGACAGGGAGGCCCCAGCATTTT. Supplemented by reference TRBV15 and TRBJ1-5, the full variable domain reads DAMVIQNPRYQVTQFGKPVTLSCSQTLNHNVMYWYQQKSSQAPKLLFHYYDKDFNNEADTPDNFQSRRPNTSFCFLDIRSPGLGDTAMYLCATSRDLTGRPQHFGDGTRLSIL.

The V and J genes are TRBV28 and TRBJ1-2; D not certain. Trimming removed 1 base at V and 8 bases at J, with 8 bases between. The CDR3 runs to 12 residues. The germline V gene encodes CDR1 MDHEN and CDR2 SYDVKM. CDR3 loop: CASSLSVEGYTF. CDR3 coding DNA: TGTGCCAGCAGTTTATCGGTAGAGGGCTACACCTTC.

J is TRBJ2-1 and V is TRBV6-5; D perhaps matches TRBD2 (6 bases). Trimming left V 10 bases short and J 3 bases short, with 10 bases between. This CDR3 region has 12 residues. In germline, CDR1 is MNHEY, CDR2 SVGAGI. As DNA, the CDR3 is TGTGCCACCGCAGCGGGCTACAATGAGCAGTTCTTC. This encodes CATAAGYNEQFF.

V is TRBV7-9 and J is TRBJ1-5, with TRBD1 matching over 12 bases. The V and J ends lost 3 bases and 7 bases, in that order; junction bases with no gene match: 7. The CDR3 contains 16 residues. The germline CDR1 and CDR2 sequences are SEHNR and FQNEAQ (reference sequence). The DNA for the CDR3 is TGTGCCAGCAGCTTCGGGAGCGGGACAGGGGGCCAGCCCCAGCATTTT. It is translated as CASSFGSGTGGQPQHF.

The CDR3 reads CASMGRGLPTNEKLFF. The CDR3 nucleotides read TGTGCCAGTATGGGCAGGGGCCTTCCAACTAATGAAAAACTGTTTTTT. The chain recombines TRBV19 with TRBJ1-4, with D possibly matching TRBD1 (6 bases). CDR1 LNHDA and CDR2 SQIVND come from the germline V gene (reference sequence). The CDR3 sequence is 16 residues long. V lost 7 bases and J lost 0, with 15 bases in between.

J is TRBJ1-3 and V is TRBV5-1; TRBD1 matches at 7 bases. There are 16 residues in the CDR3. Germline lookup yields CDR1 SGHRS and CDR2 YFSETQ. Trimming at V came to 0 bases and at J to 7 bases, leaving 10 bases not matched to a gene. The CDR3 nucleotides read TGCGCCAGCAGCTTGGTTGGGACAGCCTATCGGAACACCATATATTTT. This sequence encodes CASSLVGTAYRNTIYF. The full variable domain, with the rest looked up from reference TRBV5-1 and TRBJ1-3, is KAGVTQTPRYLIKTRGQQVTLSCSPISGHRSVSWYQQTPGQGLQFLFEYFSETQRNKGNFPGRFSGRQFSNSRSEMNVSTLELGDSALYLCASSLVGTAYRNTIYFGEGSWLTVV.

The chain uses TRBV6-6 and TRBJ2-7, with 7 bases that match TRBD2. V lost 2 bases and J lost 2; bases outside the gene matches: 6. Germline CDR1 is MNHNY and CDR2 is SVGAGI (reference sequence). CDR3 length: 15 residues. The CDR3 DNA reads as TGTGCCAGCAGTTACGACTGGGGGGGACCCTACGAGCAGTACTTC. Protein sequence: CASSYDWGGPYEQYF.

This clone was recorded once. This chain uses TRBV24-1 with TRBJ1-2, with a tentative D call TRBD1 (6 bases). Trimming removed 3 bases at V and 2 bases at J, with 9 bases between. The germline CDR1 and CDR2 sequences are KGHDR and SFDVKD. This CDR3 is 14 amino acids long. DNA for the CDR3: TGTGCCACCAGTGATCCCGGACAGAACTATGGCTACACCTTC. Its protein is CATSDPGQNYGYTF.

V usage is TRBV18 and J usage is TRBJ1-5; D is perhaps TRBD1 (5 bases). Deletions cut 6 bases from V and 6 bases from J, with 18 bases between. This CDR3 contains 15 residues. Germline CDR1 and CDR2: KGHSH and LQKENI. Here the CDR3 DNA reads TGTGCCAGCTCTACCTCGGGGGGGTCGGGTCAGCCCCAGCATTTT. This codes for CASSTSGGSGQPQHF.

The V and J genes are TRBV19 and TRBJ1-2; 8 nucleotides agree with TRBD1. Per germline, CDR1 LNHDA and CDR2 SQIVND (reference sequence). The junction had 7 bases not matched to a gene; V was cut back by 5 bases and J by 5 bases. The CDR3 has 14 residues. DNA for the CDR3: TGTGCCAGTAGTTCTTGGGACAGGCCGTATGGCTACACCTTC. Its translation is CASSSWDRPYGYTF.

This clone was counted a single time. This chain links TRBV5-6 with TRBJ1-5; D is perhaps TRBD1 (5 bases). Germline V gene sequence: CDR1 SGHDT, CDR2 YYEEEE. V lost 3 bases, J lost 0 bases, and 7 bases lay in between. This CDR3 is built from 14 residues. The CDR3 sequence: CASSSGGSNQPQHF. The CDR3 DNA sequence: TGTGCCAGCAGCTCGGGGGGTAGCAATCAGCCCCAGCATTTT. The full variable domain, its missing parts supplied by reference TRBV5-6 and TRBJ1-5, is DAGVTQSPTHLIKTRGQQVTLRCSPKSGHDTVSWYQQALGQGPQFIFQYYEEEERQRGNFPDRFSGHQFPNYSSELNVNALLLGDSALYLCASSSGGSNQPQHFGDGTRLSIL.